This is a list of T cell receptor beta chains from one sample in a study of blood T cell repertoires in COVID-19. Method: immunoSEQ multiplex PCR; TCRdb's copy keeps in-frame clones and lacks some. The data show 230,000 or so clones, 88% seen once. Sequenced input: PBMCs or T cells enriched from blood (not recorded which). The source is a woman in her 30s who had recovered from COVID-19. Each CDR3 is given without its conserved first and last residue.

v_call cdr3_aa
TRBV11-2 ASSLGAGELF
TRBV6-2/TRBV6-3 ASSYGRGGYEQY
TRBV27 ASSWSYRGRDGYT
TRBV7-8 ASSSSNTSTGPFGNTIY
TRBV15 ATSTRGLGSGNTIY
TRBV13 ASSLGPGTGGPYEQY
TRBV3-1/TRBV3-2 ASSQVRGDGYT
TRBV19 ASSMRWDTRTEKLF
TRBV4-1 ASSRGQLNQPQH
TRBV7-9 ASSLDRGLDQPQH
TRBV5-1 ASSSRDFLNTGELF
TRBV7-2 ASSPRTTHNSPLH
TRBV7-3 ASSYDRRTEAF
TRBV9 ASSPAGGLFNEQF
TRBV5-1 ASSFSPISSGANVLT
TRBV7-9 ASSSPVIQGITEAF
TRBV5-4 ASSFLQGDTQY
TRBV6-5 ASSTGTGDKAF
TRBV27 ASSRPRAGGSYEQY
TRBV4-1 ASSRAGGISYNEQF
TRBV19 ASSTTGSSSDTQY
TRBV7-3 ASSRHDRAGGVTDTQY
TRBV28 AIASGQGIYEQY
TRBV21-1 ASSTIVSTGELF
TRBV12-5 ASGLVQGGYNSPLH
TRBV7-3 ASSPRTSGEYNEQF
TRBV4-2 ASSRTSGSDEQY
TRBV5-6 ATGLDSGNTIY
TRBV7-2 ASSPGLPGELF
TRBV19 ASSPFSTAVQGYT
TRBV11-3 ASSLGGGAGYNEQF
TRBV2 ASSEEGTSNYGYT
TRBV5-1 ASSLAQVSVSPLH
TRBV5-1 ASSLGGLSPLH
TRBV6-1 ASSVPTGQGNSPLH
TRBV6-5 ASSRDSRYEQY
TRBV7-3 ASSPGQGAYEQY
TRBV6-5 ASRRTGGEAF
TRBV4-2 ASTPRVLAGGHQETQY
TRBV4-3 ASSQQWTDSIGYT
TRBV5-1 ASSFYGEDTEAF
TRBV3-1/TRBV3-2 ASSQDRRMGGPDTQY
TRBV11-3 ASSLGTGVQETQY